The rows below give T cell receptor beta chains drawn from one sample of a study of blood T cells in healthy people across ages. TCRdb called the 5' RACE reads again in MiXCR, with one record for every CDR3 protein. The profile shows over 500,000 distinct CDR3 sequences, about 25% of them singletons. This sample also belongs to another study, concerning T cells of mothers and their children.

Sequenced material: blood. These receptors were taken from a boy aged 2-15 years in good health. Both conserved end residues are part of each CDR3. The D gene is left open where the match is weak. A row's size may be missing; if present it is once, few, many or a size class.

TGTGCCACCAGCAGAGATCAAGTGAGCAATCAGCCCCAGCATTTT CATSRDQVSNQPQHF . TRBJ1-5 . TRBV15
TGTGCCAGCAGGAGGTCCCTAACTTCCTCTCAGGGGGAGCAGTTCTTC CASRRSLTSSQGEQFF many TRBJ2-1 . TRBV5-5
TGCAGCGTTGAAGAGGGACAGGGGGAAGGGGCCAACGTCCTGACTTTC CSVEEGQGEGANVLTF . TRBJ2-6 TRBD1 TRBV29-1
TGTGCCAGCGGACAGACTAATGAAAAACTGTTTTTT CASGQTNEKLFF . TRBJ1-4 . TRBV6-2/TRBV6-3
TGTGCCAGCAGCTCCAGACCGCGGACTGAAGCTTTCTTT CASSSRPRTEAFF . TRBJ1-1 . TRBV7-9
TGCGCCAGCAGCCAAGATCCCCTGGAAGAGACCCAGTACTTC CASSQDPLEETQYF few TRBJ2-5 . TRBV4-1
TGTGCCAGCAGCCCACGAGGGTTAGAGGGTTATGAAAAACTGTTTTTT CASSPRGLEGYEKLFF many TRBJ1-4 . TRBV11-2
TGTGCCAGCGGCCGGGACTCTTATGACTACACCTTC CASGRDSYDYTF . TRBJ1-2 . TRBV9
TGTGCCGGCAGTTTTCTGGTCGGGGAGCTGTTTTTT CAGSFLVGELFF . TRBJ2-2 . TRBV27
TGTGCCAGCAGCCCGGACAGGGGGAGCGAGCAGTACTTC CASSPDRGSEQYF few TRBJ2-7 TRBD1 TRBV11-2
TGTGCCACCAGTGCAAGAGACGGACCTACCTACGAGCAGTACTTC CATSARDGPTYEQYF . TRBJ2-7 . TRBV24-1
TGTGCCAGTAGTACAGCCCCCTACAATGAGCAGTTCTTC CASSTAPYNEQFF . TRBJ2-1 . TRBV19
TGTGCCAGCGGGGAGAAGCCCCAGCATTTT CASGEKPQHF . TRBJ1-5 . TRBV5-5
TGCGCCAGCAGCTTGGCTAGCGGGTACACCGGGGAGCTGTTTTTT CASSLASGYTGELFF . TRBJ2-2 TRBD2 TRBV5-1
TGTGCCAGCAGCTTACTCAGTCGCGAGCAGTACTTC CASSLLSREQYF . TRBJ2-7 . TRBV7-8
TGTGCCAGCAGCTCCTACAGGGCTAGTTCCAACCAAGAGACCCAGTACTTC CASSSYRASSNQETQYF . TRBJ2-5 . TRBV7-9
TGTGCCAGCAGCCCCACAACAGGGGGCAGAGGAAACACCATATATTTT CASSPTTGGRGNTIYF many TRBJ1-3 TRBD1 TRBV13
TGTGCCAGCAGTTCTACAGGAGATCTCAATCAGCCCCAGCATTTT CASSSTGDLNQPQHF . TRBJ1-5 . TRBV12-3/TRBV12-4
TGTGCCAGCAGCCAAAGGATATTCAACGAGCAGTACTTC CASSQRIFNEQYF . TRBJ2-7 . TRBV14
TGTGCCAGCAGCTTATGGGGGAACGCGGCCAAAAACATTCAGTACTTC CASSLWGNAAKNIQYF . TRBJ2-4 . TRBV7-2
TGTGCCAGCAGTCCGACCTGGGGACAGGGGAATGAAGCTTTCTTT CASSPTWGQGNEAFF few TRBJ1-1 TRBD1 TRBV12-3/TRBV12-4
TGTGCCAGCAGCGCTCAAGCGGGCAGTCCGGGGACTGTAAAAAACATTCAGTACTTC CASSAQAGSPGTVKNIQYF few TRBJ2-4 . TRBV5-5
TGTGCCAGCATCGACACTTCCTATGGCTACACCTTC CASIDTSYGYTF . TRBJ1-2 . TRBV6-5
TGTGCCAGCAGCCCCTTATCCTTCCCCCGAACGCAGTATTTT CASSPLSFPRTQYF few TRBJ2-3 . TRBV3-1
TGCAGCGCTGCCACTAGCGGGAGTTCCTACGAGCAGTACTTC CSAATSGSSYEQYF few TRBJ2-7 TRBD2 TRBV29-1
TGTGCCAGCTCACCAATGCCGCATAAACGCCAAGAGACCCAGTACTTC CASSPMPHKRQETQYF few TRBJ2-5 . TRBV18
TGCGCCAGCAGCCAAGAGTACCTAGCGGGAGTTTCTGGGGCCAACGTCCTGACTTTC CASSQEYLAGVSGANVLTF . TRBJ2-6 TRBD2 TRBV4-3
TGCAGTGCTAGAGGGCCCTCTACTAGCGGGAGAGATCAGTACTTC CSARGPSTSGRDQYF once TRBJ2-4 TRBD2 TRBV20-1
TGCAGTGCTCAAACTAGCGGGAGGGCCGAGACCCAGTACTTC CSAQTSGRAETQYF . TRBJ2-5 TRBD2 TRBV20-1
TGTGCCAGCAGTTACGAAGGACGGTCCTACGAGCAGTACTTC CASSYEGRSYEQYF . TRBJ2-7 . TRBV6-6
TGTGCCATCAGTGAGTCAAACTACCCCTACGAGCAGTACTTC CAISESNYPYEQYF . TRBJ2-7 . TRBV10-3
TGTGCCAGCAGACGAGCGGGGGACACAGATACGCAGTATTTT CASRRAGDTDTQYF . TRBJ2-3 TRBD2 TRBV7-9
TGCAGTGCCCCGGGACAGTCCTTCTATGGCTACACCTTC CSAPGQSFYGYTF few TRBJ1-2 TRBD1 TRBV20-1
TGTGCCAGCAGCTCCTATGGGGGTGAAAAACTGTTTTTT CASSSYGGEKLFF . TRBJ1-4 . TRBV14
TGTGCCAGCAGCCTAGGAGGAGATACGGAATATTTT CASSLGGDTEYF . TRBJ2-3 . TRBV12-3/TRBV12-4
TGTGCCAGCAGTGCATGGGGGAACACAGATACGCAGTATTTT CASSAWGNTDTQYF few TRBJ2-3 . TRBV25-1
TGTGCCAGCAGCGGGGGTTGGGAGCGGGGGAGTTACAATGAGCAGTTCTTC CASSGGWERGSYNEQFF few TRBJ2-1 TRBD2 TRBV9
TGCGCCAGCAGTGAGTCCCCGCTTGTGAGCGGGGGGGCCAAAAACATTCAGTACTTC CASSESPLVSGGAKNIQYF few TRBJ2-4 TRBD2 TRBV10-2
TGTGCCAGCAGCTATGACAGTTCCTATGGCTACACCTTC CASSYDSSYGYTF . TRBJ1-2 . TRBV12-3/TRBV12-4
TGTGCCAGCTCCTCCCGTATTGTCCTTACACGTCCCAGAGAGACCCAGTACTTC CASSSRIVLTRPRETQYF . TRBJ2-5 . TRBV21-1
TGCAGCCCCTCTGGTCGGGAAGCCAAAAACATTCAGTACTTC CSPSGREAKNIQYF . TRBJ2-4 . TRBV29-1
TGTGCCAGCAGTTTCTTAGTGGGGGCAGATGCGGAATATTTT CASSFLVGADAEYF . TRBJ2-3 . TRBV12-3/TRBV12-4
TGCGCCAGCAGCCAAGATGGCCAGGGGGGGTACGAGCAGTACTTC CASSQDGQGGYEQYF . TRBJ2-7 . TRBV4-3
TGTGCCAGCAGCAACCGGCCCCAAGAGACCCAGTACTTC CASSNRPQETQYF few TRBJ2-5 . TRBV7-9
TGTGCCAGCAGTCCTCTTCGCGGGCGTGCTTTCTTT CASSPLRGRAFF . TRBJ1-1 . TRBV12-3/TRBV12-4
TGCAATGCTGCAAGTTGGACTAGCGCCACAGATACGCAGTATTTT CNAASWTSATDTQYF . TRBJ2-3 TRBD2 TRBV20-1
TGTGCCAGCAGCCCTCTTGGACTAGGAGGTGCCGGGGAGCTGTTTTTT CASSPLGLGGAGELFF once TRBJ2-2 TRBD2 TRBV7-8
TGTGCCATCAGTGACCGGGGACAGGACTCCTACGAGCAGTACTTC CAISDRGQDSYEQYF few TRBJ2-7 TRBD1 TRBV10-3
TGTGCCAGCAGTTTACTGCAGGGGGCCGGGGAGCTGTTTTTT CASSLLQGAGELFF . TRBJ2-2 TRBD1 TRBV27
TGTGCCAGCAGTGTCCCGGGACAGGGGGCAAATGAGCAGTTCTTC CASSVPGQGANEQFF once TRBJ2-1 TRBD1 TRBV27